This TCR beta chain was captured in a study of cytomegalovirus exposure and HLA in healthy donors. Study findings and constraints: TCR beta sequences reportedly predicted most subjects' HLA-A and HLA-B alleles accurately. Within a later analysis, the majority of CMV-associated TCR beta chains appeared HLA-restricted. Later analysis identified several of the most significant clusters that appeared linked to common viral pathogens.

This clone was seen a single time. Its target is not known. Germline lookup yields CDR1 LNHNV and CDR2 YYDKDF (reference sequence). Deletions cut 2 bases from V and 3 bases from J, with 11 bases between. There are 15 residues in the CDR3. PCR primers comprised 60 Vbeta and 13 Jbeta primers. Original processing notes: Among the unique TCR beta chains that a later analysis counted, around 72 million in all, 9.5 million to 11 million were shared. Data came from immunoSEQ multiplex PCR; TCRdb stores just in-frame clones and leaves some out. V, J and clone size derive from that table, while D and trimming were established from the DNA sequence. The sample consists of around 100,000 clones, almost 80% of them appearing once.

Sequencing was performed on PBMCs. The sequence came from a man aged 45-65 years in good health and CMV-seropositive. The chain has TRBV15 and TRBJ2-1, with unresolved D. CDR3 nucleotides: TGTGCCACCAGCAGATCCTTGGAGAGCTACAATGAGCAGTTCTTC. This encodes CATSRSLESYNEQFF.